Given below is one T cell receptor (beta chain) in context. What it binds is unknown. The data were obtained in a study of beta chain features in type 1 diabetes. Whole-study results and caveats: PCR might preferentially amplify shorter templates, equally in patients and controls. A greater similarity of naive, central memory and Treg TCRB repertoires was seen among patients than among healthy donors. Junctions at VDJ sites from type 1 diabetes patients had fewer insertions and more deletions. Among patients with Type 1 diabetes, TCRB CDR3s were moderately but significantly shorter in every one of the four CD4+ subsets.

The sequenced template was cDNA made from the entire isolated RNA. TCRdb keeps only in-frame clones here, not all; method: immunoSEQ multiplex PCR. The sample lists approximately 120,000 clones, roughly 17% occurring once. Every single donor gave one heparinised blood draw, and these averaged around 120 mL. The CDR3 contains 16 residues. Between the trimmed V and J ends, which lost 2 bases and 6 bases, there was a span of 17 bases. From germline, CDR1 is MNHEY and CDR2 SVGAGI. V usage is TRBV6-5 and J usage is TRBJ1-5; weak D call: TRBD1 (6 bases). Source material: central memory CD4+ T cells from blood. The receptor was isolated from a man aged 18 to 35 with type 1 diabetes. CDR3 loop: CASSYTGPLGGQPQHF. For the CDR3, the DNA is TGTGCCAGCAGTTACACAGGGCCCCTTGGAGGTCAGCCCCAGCATTTT.